The 7 T cell receptor beta chains given below trace back to one sample, sequenced in a study of technical replicates of blood from four donors. The protocol was immunoSEQ multiplex PCR, while the TCRdb copy is restricted to in-frame clones and leaves out a portion. The data contain approximately 64,000 clones, about 86% of them seen just once; the ten biggest clones take up 4.5% to 5.5%. The sequenced sample consisted of PBMCs. These receptors all stem from a human donor in good health. Some clones in this sample may be carry-over from other donors' samples.

Here the CDR3 reads CASSSSGQPNSPLHF. CDR3 sequence (DNA): TGTGCCAGCAGCTCATCGGGACAGCCGAATTCACCCCTCCACTTT. The genes are TRBV7-8 and TRBJ1-6; 7 positions match TRBD1. The CDR3 has 15 residues. V dropped 4 bases and J dropped 7; count of bases not matched to a gene: 7. Germline V lookup: CDR1 SGHVS, CDR2 FQNEAQ.

The chain has TRBV9 and TRBJ1-3; TRBD1 is a possible D gene (5 bases). Germline V gene data show CDR1 as SGDLS and CDR2 as YYNGEE. The CDR3 length is 17 residues. Trimming took 3 bases from V and 4 from J, leaving 20 bases between them. For the CDR3, the DNA is TGTGCCAGCAGCGGCCGGAAGGAGGGTCGGGGGGGAAACACCATATATTTT. Translating gives CASSGRKEGRGGNTIYF. Full variable domain (remainder filled in from reference TRBV9 and TRBJ1-3): DSGVTQTPKHLITATGQRVTLRCSPRSGDLSVYWYQQSLDQGLQFLIQYYNGEERAKGNILERFSAQQFPDLHSELNLSSLELGDSALYFCASSGRKEGRGGNTIYFGEGSWLTVV.

This clone showed up just once. The V call is TRBV5-5, the J call TRBJ1-2; D is possibly TRBD1 (5 bases). V lost 3 bases and J lost 0, with 9 bases in between. The CDR3 covers 14 residues. CDR1 SGHKS and CDR2 YYEKEE come from the germline V gene (reference sequence). The chain's CDR3 is CASSSDSTNYGYTF. The CDR3 bases are TGTGCCAGCAGCTCAGACAGTACTAACTATGGCTACACCTTC.

This clone was counted once. The chain is built from TRBV16 and TRBJ1-4, with D hard to call. Germline-derived CDR1 and CDR2 are KGHSY and FQNENV. Trimming cost V 3 bases and J 11 bases, with 7 bases left between them. CDR3 size: 11 residues. The CDR3 DNA reads TGTGCCAGCAGCCATGGAGAGAAACTGTTTTTT. This codes for CASSHGEKLFF.

This CDR3 is CASSLVAGSNQPQHF. The CDR3 DNA reads TGCGCCAGCAGCTTGGTCGCAGGCAGCAATCAGCCCCAGCATTTT. The chain combines TRBV5-1 with TRBJ1-5; the D is unclear. This CDR3 contains 15 residues. V gave up 0 bases and J gave up 1 base, with 8 bases separating them. CDR1 SGHRS and CDR2 YFSETQ come from the germline V gene.

The V and J genes are TRBV18 and TRBJ2-7; TRBD2 matches at 10 bases. This CDR3 spans 17 amino acids. V dropped 0 bases and J dropped 1; count of bases not matched to a gene: 6. Germline assignment: CDR1 KGHSH and CDR2 LQKENI. The chain's CDR3 is CASSPPVAGGPSYEQYF. DNA for the CDR3: TGTGCCAGCTCACCACCGGTAGCGGGGGGTCCTTCCTACGAGCAGTACTTC.

The V call is TRBV9, the J call TRBJ2-3; possibly TRBD1 for D (5 bases). Germline values: CDR1 SGDLS, CDR2 YYNGEE. V was trimmed by 3 bases and J by 4 bases, leaving 9 bases between them. The CDR3 spans 13 residues. CDR3 loop: CASSGVGADTQYF. CDR3 sequence (DNA): TGTGCCAGCAGCGGTGTAGGGGCAGATACGCAGTATTTT.